This TCR beta chain is from a study of T cell changes during pregnancy in multiple sclerosis (dated by TCRdb to the late 2010s). Regarding the study in general: Changes in the T cell repertoire over the course of pregnancy were examined in this study in women with multiple sclerosis.

The method was the immunoSEQ multiplex PCR assay. As stored in TCRdb, this immuneACCESS dataset retains in-frame rearrangements with V and J assigned. A fraction of the clones does not appear; measured against another copy, unresolved V genes explain less than half of the discrepancy, and the remainder lacks a known reason. This sample lists some 46,000 clones; 80% to 95% were detected once. Around 1.3% of the sample goes to the ten largest clones. This clone was picked up a small number of times. What antigen it recognizes has not been identified. No per-base quality is available; no much larger clone lies one base away. The sequencing sample was made of peripheral blood. This receptor was obtained from a female donor with multiple sclerosis, enrolled in a pregnancy study.

The nucleotide sequence reads as follows: TGTGCCAGCAGCTTCGGAAGTGATTATCAGCCCCAGCATTTT. This sequence encodes CASSFGSDYQPQHF. The rearrangement joined TRBV5-6 to TRBJ1-5; the D gene lacks a confident call. V is pared back by 2 bases and J by 5 bases, with 11 bases lying between the germline termini. Per the germline V gene, SGHDT is the CDR1 and YYEEEE is the CDR2. The CDR3, cysteine through phenylalanine, is 14 amino acids long. The only DNA kept is the CDR3, 42 bases in frame from the first base.